This T cell receptor beta chain is from a study of blood T cell repertoires in COVID-19. Study-wide context: Some COVID-19 samples were acute and others convalescent; all came from the United States, Italy and Spain. Sources were T cells, B-cell-depleted T cells, or PBMCs; the material itself was cDNA or gDNA.

After removal of 7 bases from V and 5 bases from J, the junction contained 9 bases not matched to a gene. Looked up from germline, CDR1 is MDHEN and CDR2 is SYDVKM. This CDR3 has 15 amino acids. As handled by the study authors: Quantification of nucleated cells was approximated via reference gene primer amplification. Profiling relied on immunoSEQ multiplex PCR, and the TCRdb table lists in-frame clones only, not all of them. The DNA gave D and trimming, while V, J and clone size come from that table. There are 100,000 to 150,000 clones in the sample; about 85% occur only once, and 6.5% to 8.5% lies in the top ten.

This TCR came from a human donor in a cohort sampled during active COVID-19. This sequence joins TRBV28 and TRBJ2-2; 8 bases fit TRBD1. The specimen was peripheral blood. The CDR3 sequence: CASTQRQGATGELFF. As DNA, the CDR3 is TGTGCCAGCACCCAAAGGCAGGGGGCTACCGGGGAGCTGTTTTTT.